This T cell receptor beta chain derives from a study of cytomegalovirus exposure and HLA in healthy donors. This PCR relied on a set of 60 Vbeta primers and 13 Jbeta primers. Repertoires were generated with immunoSEQ multiplex PCR, while TCRdb's copy carries only in-frame clones and drops some. The sample holds 75,000 to 90,000 clones, about four fifths seen once. Per the germline V gene, CDR1 is KGHSH and CDR2 is LQKENI. The V and J ends lost 4 bases and 4 bases, in that order; junction bases with no gene match: 11. CDR3 length: 17 amino acids. J is TRBJ2-1 and V is TRBV18; 9 bases agree with TRBD2. The TCR originated in a male donor in good health and CMV-seropositive. Sequenced input: PBMCs. Here the CDR3 reads CASSRTGGAGGYNEQFF. CDR3 nucleotide sequence: TGTGCCAGCTCACGAACCGGAGGGGCGGGAGGGTACAATGAGCAGTTCTTC.